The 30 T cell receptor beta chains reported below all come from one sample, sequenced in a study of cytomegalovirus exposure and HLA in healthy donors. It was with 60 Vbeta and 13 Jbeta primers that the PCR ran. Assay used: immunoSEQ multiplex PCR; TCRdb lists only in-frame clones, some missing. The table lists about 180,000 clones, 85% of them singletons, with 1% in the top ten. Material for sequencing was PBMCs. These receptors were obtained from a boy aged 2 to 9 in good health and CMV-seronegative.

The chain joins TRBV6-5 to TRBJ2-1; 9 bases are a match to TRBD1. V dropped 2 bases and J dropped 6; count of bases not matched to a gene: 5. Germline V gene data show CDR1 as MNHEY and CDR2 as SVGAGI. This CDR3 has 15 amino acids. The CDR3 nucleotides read TGTGCCAGCAGTTACGGGACAGGGAGTCGCAATGAGCAGTTCTTC. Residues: CASSYGTGSRNEQFF.

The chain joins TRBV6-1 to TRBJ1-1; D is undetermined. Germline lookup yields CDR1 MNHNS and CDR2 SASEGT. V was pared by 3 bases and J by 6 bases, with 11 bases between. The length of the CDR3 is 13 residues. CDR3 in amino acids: CASSDLLSPEAFF. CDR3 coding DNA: TGTGCCAGCAGTGACCTCCTAAGCCCTGAAGCTTTCTTT.

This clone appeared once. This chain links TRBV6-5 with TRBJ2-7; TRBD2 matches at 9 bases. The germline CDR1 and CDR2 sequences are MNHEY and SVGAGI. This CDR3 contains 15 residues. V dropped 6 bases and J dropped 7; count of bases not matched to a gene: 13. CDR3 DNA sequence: TGTGCCAGCAGGGGGGGACTAGCAAATGTTTATGAGCAGTACGTC. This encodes CASRGGLANVYEQYV.

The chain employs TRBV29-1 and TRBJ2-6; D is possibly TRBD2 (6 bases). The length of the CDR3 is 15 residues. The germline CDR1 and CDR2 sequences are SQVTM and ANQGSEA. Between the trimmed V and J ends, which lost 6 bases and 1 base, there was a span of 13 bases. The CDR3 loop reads CSVGGVISGANVLTF. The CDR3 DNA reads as TGCAGCGTGGGGGGAGTTATATCTGGGGCCAACGTCCTGACTTTC.

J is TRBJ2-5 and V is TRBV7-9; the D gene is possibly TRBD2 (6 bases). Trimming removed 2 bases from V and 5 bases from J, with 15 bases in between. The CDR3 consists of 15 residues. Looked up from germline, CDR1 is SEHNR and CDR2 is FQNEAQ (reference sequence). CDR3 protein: CASSLRMTGGETQYF. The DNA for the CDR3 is TGTGCCAGCAGCTTAAGGATGACTGGGGGGGAGACCCAGTACTTC. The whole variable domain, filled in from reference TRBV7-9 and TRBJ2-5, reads DTGVSQNPRHKITKRGQNVTFRCDPISEHNRLYWYRQTLGQGPEFLTYFQNEAQLEKSRLLSDRFSAERPKGSFSTLEIQRTEQGDSAMYLCASSLRMTGGETQYFGPGTRLLVL.

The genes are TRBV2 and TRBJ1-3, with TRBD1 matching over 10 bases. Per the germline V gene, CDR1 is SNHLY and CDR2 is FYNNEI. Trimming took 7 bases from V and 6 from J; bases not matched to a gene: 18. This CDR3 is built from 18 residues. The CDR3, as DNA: TGTGCCAGCACGTCCACCCTCAGGCGACAGGGGGCTGAAAACACCATATATTTT. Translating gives CASTSTLRRQGAENTIYF. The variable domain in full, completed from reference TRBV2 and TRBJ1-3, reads EPEVTQTPSHQVTQMGQEVILRCVPISNHLYFYWYRQILGQKVEFLVSFYNNEISEKSEIFDDQFSVERPDGSNFTLKIRSTKLEDSAMYFCASTSTLRRQGAENTIYFGEGSWLTVV.

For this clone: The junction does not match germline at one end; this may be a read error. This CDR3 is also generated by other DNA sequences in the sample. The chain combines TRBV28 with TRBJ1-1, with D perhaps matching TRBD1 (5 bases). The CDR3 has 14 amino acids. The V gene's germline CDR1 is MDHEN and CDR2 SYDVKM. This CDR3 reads CASSSGGPNTEAFF. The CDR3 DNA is TGTGCCAGCAGTTCCGGGGGTCCGAACACCGAAGCTTTCTTT.

The CDR3 is CASSSGQGASFGYTF. CDR3 DNA sequence: TGTGCCAGCAGCTCGGGACAGGGGGCTTCATTTGGCTACACCTTC. V usage is TRBV5-4 and J usage is TRBJ1-2, with 12 bases identical to TRBD1. Germline V gives CDR1 SGHNT, CDR2 YYREEE (reference sequence). J gave up 7 bases and V 3 bases, and 7 bases lay outside the gene matches. The CDR3 length is 15 residues.

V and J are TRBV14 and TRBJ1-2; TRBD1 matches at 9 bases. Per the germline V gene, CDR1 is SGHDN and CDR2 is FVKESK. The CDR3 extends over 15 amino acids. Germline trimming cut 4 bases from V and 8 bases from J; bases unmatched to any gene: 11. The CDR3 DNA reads TGTGCCAGCAGCCGCATCAGACAGGGGGTATGGGGCTACACCTTC. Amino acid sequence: CASSRIRQGVWGYTF.

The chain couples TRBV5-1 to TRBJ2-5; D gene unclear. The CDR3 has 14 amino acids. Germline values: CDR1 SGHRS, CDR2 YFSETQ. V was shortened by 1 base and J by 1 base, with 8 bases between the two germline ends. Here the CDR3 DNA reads TGCGCCAGCAGCTTGACCAGTACCCAAGAGACCCAGTACTTC. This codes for CASSLTSTQETQYF.

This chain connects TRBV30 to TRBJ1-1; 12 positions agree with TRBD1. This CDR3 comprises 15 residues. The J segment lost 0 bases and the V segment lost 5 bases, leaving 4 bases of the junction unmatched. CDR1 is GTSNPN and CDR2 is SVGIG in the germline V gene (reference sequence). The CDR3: CAWSGTGGMNTEAFF. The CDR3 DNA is TGTGCCTGGTCCGGGACAGGGGGCATGAACACTGAAGCTTTCTTT.

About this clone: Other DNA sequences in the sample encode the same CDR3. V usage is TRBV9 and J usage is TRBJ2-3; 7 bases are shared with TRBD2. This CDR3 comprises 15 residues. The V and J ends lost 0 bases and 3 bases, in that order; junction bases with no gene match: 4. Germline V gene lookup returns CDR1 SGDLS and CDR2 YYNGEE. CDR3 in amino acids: CASSVAGGGTDTQYF. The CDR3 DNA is TGTGCCAGCAGCGTAGCGGGGGGAGGAACAGATACGCAGTATTTT.

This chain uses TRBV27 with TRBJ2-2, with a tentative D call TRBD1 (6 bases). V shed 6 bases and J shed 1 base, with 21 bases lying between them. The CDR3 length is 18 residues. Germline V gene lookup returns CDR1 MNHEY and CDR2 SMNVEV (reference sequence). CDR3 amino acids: CASSSKGVGGRNTGELFF. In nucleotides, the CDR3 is TGTGCCAGCAGCTCAAAGGGGGTAGGGGGAAGGAACACCGGGGAGCTGTTTTTT.

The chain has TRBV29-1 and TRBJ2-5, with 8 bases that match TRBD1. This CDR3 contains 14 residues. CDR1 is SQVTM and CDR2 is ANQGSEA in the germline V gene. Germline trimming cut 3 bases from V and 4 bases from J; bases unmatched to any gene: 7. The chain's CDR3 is CSVEDGQGRETQYF. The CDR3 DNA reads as TGCAGCGTTGAGGACGGACAGGGTAGAGAGACCCAGTACTTC.

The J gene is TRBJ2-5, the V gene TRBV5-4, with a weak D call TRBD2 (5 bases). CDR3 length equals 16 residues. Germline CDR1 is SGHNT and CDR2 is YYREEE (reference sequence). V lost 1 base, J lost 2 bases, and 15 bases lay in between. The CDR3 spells CASSLQSGMGQETQYF. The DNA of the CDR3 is TGTGCCAGCAGCTTGCAGTCCGGGATGGGGCAAGAGACCCAGTACTTC. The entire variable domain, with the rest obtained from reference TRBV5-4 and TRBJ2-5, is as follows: ETGVTQSPTHLIKTRGQQVTLRCSSQSGHNTVSWYQQALGQGPQFIFQYYREEENGRGNFPPRFSGLQFPNYSSELNVNALELDDSALYLCASSLQSGMGQETQYFGPGTRLLVL.

CDR3 coding DNA: TGTGCCAGCAATGCGGCTAGCGGTCACAGCTCCTACGAGCAGTACTTC. Translating it yields CASNAASGHSSYEQYF. This sequence joins TRBV28 and TRBJ2-7; 7 bases fit TRBD2. Germline-derived CDR1 and CDR2 are MDHEN and SYDVKM. Trimming cost V 7 bases and J 0 bases; bases outside gene matches: 12. The CDR3 runs 16 residues. Drawing the rest from reference TRBV28 and TRBJ2-7, the complete variable domain is DVKVTQSSRYLVKRTGEKVFLECVQDMDHENMFWYRQDPGLGLRLIYFSYDVKMKEKGDIPEGYSVSREKKERFSLILESASTNQTSMYLCASNAASGHSSYEQYFGPGTRLTVT.

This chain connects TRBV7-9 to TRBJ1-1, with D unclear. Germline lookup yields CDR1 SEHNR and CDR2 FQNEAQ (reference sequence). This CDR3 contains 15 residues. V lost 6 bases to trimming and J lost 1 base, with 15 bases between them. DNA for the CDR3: TGTGCCAGCAGACTCCTGGGCCGCAAGAACACTGAAGCTTTCTTT. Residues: CASRLLGRKNTEAFF.

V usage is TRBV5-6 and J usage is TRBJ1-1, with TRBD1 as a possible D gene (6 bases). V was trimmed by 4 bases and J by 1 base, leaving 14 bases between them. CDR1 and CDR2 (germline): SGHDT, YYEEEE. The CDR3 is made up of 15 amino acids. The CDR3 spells CASSRGGASNTEAFF. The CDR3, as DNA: TGTGCCAGCAGCCGGGGGGGGGCGTCGAACACTGAAGCTTTCTTT.

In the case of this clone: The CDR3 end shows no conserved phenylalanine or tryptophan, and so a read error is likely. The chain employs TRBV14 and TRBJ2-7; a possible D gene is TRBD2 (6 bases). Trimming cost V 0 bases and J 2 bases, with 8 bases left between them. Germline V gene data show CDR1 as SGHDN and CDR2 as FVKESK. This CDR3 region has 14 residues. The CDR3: CASSQDWEAYEQYL. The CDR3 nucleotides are TGTGCCAGCAGCCAAGATTGGGAGGCCTACGAGCAGTACCTC.

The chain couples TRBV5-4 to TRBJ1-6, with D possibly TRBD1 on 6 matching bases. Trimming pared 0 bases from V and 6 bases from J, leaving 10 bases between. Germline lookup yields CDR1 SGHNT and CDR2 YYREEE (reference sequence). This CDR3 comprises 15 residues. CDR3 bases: TGTGCCAGCAGCTTGGCATCAGGGGTTAATTCACCCCTCCACTTT. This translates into CASSLASGVNSPLHF.

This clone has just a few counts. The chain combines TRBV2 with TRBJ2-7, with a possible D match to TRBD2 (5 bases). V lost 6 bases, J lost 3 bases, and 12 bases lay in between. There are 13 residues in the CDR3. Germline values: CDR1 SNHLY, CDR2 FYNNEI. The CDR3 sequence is CASSFSGSYEQYF. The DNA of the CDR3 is TGTGCCAGCAGCTTCAGCGGTAGCTACGAGCAGTACTTC.

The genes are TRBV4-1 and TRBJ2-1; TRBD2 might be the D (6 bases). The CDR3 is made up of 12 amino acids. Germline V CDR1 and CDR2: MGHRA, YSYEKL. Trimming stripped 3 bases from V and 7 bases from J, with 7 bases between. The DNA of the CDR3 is TGCGCCAGCAGCCACGGGAGTAATGAGCAGTTCTTC. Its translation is CASSHGSNEQFF.

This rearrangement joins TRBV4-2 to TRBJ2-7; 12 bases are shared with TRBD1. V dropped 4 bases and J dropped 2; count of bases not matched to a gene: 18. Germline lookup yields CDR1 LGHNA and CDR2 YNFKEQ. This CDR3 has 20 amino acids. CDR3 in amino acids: CASSRGLGQGAESQAYEQYF. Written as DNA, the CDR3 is TGTGCCAGCAGCCGAGGGTTGGGACAGGGGGCCGAATCCCAAGCCTACGAGCAGTACTTC.

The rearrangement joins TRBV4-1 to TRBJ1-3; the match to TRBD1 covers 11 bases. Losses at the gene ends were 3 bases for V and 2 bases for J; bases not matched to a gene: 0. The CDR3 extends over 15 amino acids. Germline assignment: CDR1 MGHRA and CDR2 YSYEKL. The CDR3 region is CASSQGQGAGNTIYF. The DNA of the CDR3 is TGCGCCAGCAGCCAGGGACAGGGGGCTGGAAACACCATATATTTT.

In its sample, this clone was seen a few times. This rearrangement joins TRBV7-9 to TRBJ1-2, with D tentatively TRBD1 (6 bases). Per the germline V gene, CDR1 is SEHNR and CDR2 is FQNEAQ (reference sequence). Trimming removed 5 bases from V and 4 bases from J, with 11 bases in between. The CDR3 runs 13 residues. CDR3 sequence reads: CASSPTDSYGYTF. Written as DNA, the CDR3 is TGTGCCAGCAGCCCTACGGACAGCTATGGCTACACCTTC. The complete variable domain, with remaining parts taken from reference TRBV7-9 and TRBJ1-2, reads DTGVSQNPRHKITKRGQNVTFRCDPISEHNRLYWYRQTLGQGPEFLTYFQNEAQLEKSRLLSDRFSAERPKGSFSTLEIQRTEQGDSAMYLCASSPTDSYGYTFGSGTRLTVV.

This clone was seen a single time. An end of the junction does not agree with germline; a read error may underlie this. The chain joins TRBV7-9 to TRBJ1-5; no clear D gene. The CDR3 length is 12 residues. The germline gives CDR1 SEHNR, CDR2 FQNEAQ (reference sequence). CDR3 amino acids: CSSSARGKPQHF. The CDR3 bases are TGTTCCAGCAGCGCCCGGGGAAAGCCCCAGCATTTT. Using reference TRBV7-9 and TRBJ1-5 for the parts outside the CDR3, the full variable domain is DTGVSQNPRHKITKRGQNVTFRCDPISEHNRLYWYRQTLGQGPEFLTYFQNEAQLEKSRLLSDRFSAERPKGSFSTLEIQRTEQGDSAMYLCSSSARGKPQHFGDGTRLSIL.

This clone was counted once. The CDR3 region has the DNA TGTGCCAGCGGGAAGACAGGGGGTAGTTACAATGAGCAGTTCTTC. Residues: CASGKTGGSYNEQFF. The chain joins TRBV6-4 to TRBJ2-1; 9 bases align to TRBD1. The CDR3 consists of 15 residues. Germline CDR1 and CDR2: MRHNA and SNTAGT. Trimming cost V 8 bases and J 4 bases; bases outside gene matches: 9.

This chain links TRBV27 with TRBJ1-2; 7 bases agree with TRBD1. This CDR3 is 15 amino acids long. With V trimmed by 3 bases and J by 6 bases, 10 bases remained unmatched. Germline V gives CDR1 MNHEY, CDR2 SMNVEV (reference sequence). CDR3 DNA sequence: TGTGCCAGCAGTTTTTCCCCGGACAGGAGGAATGGCTACACCTTC. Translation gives CASSFSPDRRNGYTF.

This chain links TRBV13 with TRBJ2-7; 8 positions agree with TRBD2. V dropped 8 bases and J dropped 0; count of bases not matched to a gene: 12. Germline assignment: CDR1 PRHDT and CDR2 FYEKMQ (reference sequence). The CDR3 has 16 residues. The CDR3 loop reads CASQGSVAGGSYEQYF. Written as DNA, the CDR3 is TGTGCCAGCCAGGGTTCGGTGGCGGGAGGCTCCTACGAGCAGTACTTC. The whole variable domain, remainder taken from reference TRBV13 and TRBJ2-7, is AAGVIQSPRHLIKEKRETATLKCYPIPRHDTVYWYQQGPGQDPQFLISFYEKMQSDKGSIPDRFSAQQFSDYHSELNMSSLELGDSALYFCASQGSVAGGSYEQYFGPGTRLTVT.

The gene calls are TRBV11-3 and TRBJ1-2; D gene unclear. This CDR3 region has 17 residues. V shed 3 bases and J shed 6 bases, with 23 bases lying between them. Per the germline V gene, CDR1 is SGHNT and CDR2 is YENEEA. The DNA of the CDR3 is TGTGCCAGCAGCTTTTTGGCGCCGGGAACGCGAGGAAATGGCTACACCTTC. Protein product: CASSFLAPGTRGNGYTF.